This is a list of T cell receptor beta chains from one sample in a study of chemoradiotherapy in HPV16-positive cancers. Data came from immunoSEQ multiplex PCR; TCRdb stores just in-frame clones and leaves some out. Found here are approximately 12,000 clones, approximately 86% of them singletons; the top ten hold over 5%. Sequencing was performed on blood, taken from a patient who underwent chemoradiotherapy. All receptors derive from a human donor with HPV-associated anogenital cancer. CDR3s include the opening cysteine and the closing phenylalanine or tryptophan. D genes are given only for firm matches. A row's size may be missing; if present it is once, few, many or a size class.

>TRBJ1-6|-|TRBV15|-
TGTGCCACCAGCAGAGATAAGGGGGGGCTAAATTCACCCCTCCACTTT
CATSRDKGGLNSPLHF
>TRBJ1-6|TRBD1|TRBV30|few
TGTGCCTGGAGTGTAGACAGGGTAAAATCACCCCTCCACTTT
CAWSVDRVKSPLHF
>TRBJ1-1|-|TRBV5-1|-
TGCGCCAGCAGCTCTGGCGTCGGGGGCAGTGGTGAAGCTTTCTTT
CASSSGVGGSGEAFF
>TRBJ2-1|-|TRBV28|-
TGTGCCAGCAGTTTCCGGGGGGCTACGTACAATGAGCAGTTCTTC
CASSFRGATYNEQFF
>TRBJ2-2|TRBD1|TRBV5-4|-
TGTGCCAGCAGTTACCAAGACAGGGTATCCGGGGAGCTGTTTTTT
CASSYQDRVSGELFF
>TRBJ2-5|TRBD2|TRBV5-4|-
TGTGCCAGCAGCTTGGGTAGCGGGGGGGCTAATGGTCAGGGAGAGACCCAGTACTTC
CASSLGSGGANGQGETQYF
>TRBJ1-4|TRBD1|TRBV28|-
TGTGCCAGCAGTTTTCACAGGGGGGAAAAACTGTTTTTT
CASSFHRGEKLFF
>TRBJ1-3|TRBD1|TRBV10-3|-
TGTGCCAGCCGTCAGGGGGCAAGTAACACCATATATTTT
CASRQGASNTIYF
>TRBJ1-4|-|TRBV27|-
TGTGCCAGCAGTCGAGGGGTTAATGAAAAACTGTTTTTT
CASSRGVNEKLFF
>TRBJ2-3|-|TRBV6-1|-
TGTGCCAGCAGTGAACCTAGCACAGATACGCAGTATTTT
CASSEPSTDTQYF
>TRBJ1-2|TRBD1|TRBV5-4|-
TGTGCCAGCAGCGAGGACAGGGGAAACTATGGCTACACCTTC
CASSEDRGNYGYTF
>TRBJ2-3|TRBD2|TRBV7-2|-
TGTGCCAGCAGCTCGATTAGCGGGGGGACCCGCACAGATACGCAGTATTTT
CASSSISGGTRTDTQYF
>TRBJ1-5|TRBD1|TRBV4-1|-
TGCGCCAGCAGCCAACTCCCGGGACAGGGGGACCAGCCCCAGCATTTT
CASSQLPGQGDQPQHF
>TRBJ2-1|TRBD2|TRBV7-2|-
TGTGCCAGCAGCTTAGGGGGGACTAGCGGGGGGAATGAGCAGTTCTTC
CASSLGGTSGGNEQFF
>TRBJ2-3|-|TRBV7-9|-
TGTGCCAGCAGCACGACACGCACAGATACGCAGTATTTT
CASSTTRTDTQYF
>TRBJ1-5|TRBD1|TRBV4-2|-
TGTGCCAGCAGCCAAGTACAAACCGGGACAGGGGGTCAGCCCCAGCATTTT
CASSQVQTGTGGQPQHF
>TRBJ2-3|-|TRBV19|-
TGTGCCAGTACGGTGGACTCTAGCACAGATACGCAGTATTTT
CASTVDSSTDTQYF
>TRBJ1-4|-|TRBV2|-
TGTGCCAGCGCGGGGGCGGGAGAAAAACTGTTTTTT
CASAGAGEKLFF
>TRBJ2-7|-|TRBV5-1|once
TGCGCCAGCAGCTGGGGGGTGGAAACCTACGAGCAGTACTTC
CASSWGVETYEQYF
>TRBJ1-1|TRBD1|TRBV27|-
TGTGCCAGCAGTTTATCCCGGCGACAGGGATTGGCGAACACTGAAGCTTTCTTT
CASSLSRRQGLANTEAFF
>TRBJ1-5|-|TRBV2|-
TGTGCCAGCAAAACAGATAGCAATCAGCCCCAGCATTTT
CASKTDSNQPQHF
>TRBJ2-3|TRBD2|TRBV6-5|-
TGTGCCAGCAGTTACTCTGGCGGGGGGAACACAGATACGCAGTATTTT
CASSYSGGGNTDTQYF
>TRBJ1-4|TRBD1|TRBV19|once
TGTGCCAGTTCCCTAGAGGGGGCATATGAAAAACTGTTTTTT
CASSLEGAYEKLFF
>TRBJ2-3|TRBD2|TRBV28|once
TGTGCCAGCAGTCCCTTGAGCGGGGGTGTAGGGGATACGCAGTATTTT
CASSPLSGGVGDTQYF
>TRBJ1-4|TRBD1|TRBV19|-
TGTGCCAGTAGTAACAGGGGGGATACGGCTGAAAAACTGTTTTTT
CASSNRGDTAEKLFF
>TRBJ1-4|-|TRBV28|-
TGTGCCAGCAGTGTTTCGGGGTCAACTAATGAAAAACTGTTTTTT
CASSVSGSTNEKLFF
>TRBJ1-1|-|TRBV6-5|-
TGTGCCAGCAGCCGAACAGGCAACACTGAAGCTTTCTTT
CASSRTGNTEAFF
>TRBJ2-3|-|TRBV11-2|-
TGTGCCAGCAGCTTAGACGGGACTAGCACAGATACGCAGTATTTT
CASSLDGTSTDTQYF
>TRBJ1-2|-|TRBV19|-
TGTGCCAGTAGTAGCAACAGGGTAGGTGGTGGCTACACCTTC
CASSSNRVGGGYTF
>TRBJ2-4|-|TRBV7-9|-
TGTGCCAGCAGCCCTATCAAGGGGGGCTGGTACGTTCAGTACTTC
CASSPIKGGWYVQYF
>TRBJ2-6|-|TRBV5-4|-
TGTGCCAGCAGCTTAGACTCCTCTGGGGCCAACGTCCTGACTTTC
CASSLDSSGANVLTF
>TRBJ1-5|-|TRBV7-2|-
TGTGCCAGCAGCCTAGACAGCAATCAGCCCCAGCATTTT
CASSLDSNQPQHF
>TRBJ2-1|-|TRBV7-8|-
TGTGCCAGCAGCTTAGACTTGGGGGATGAGCAGTTCTTC
CASSLDLGDEQFF
>TRBJ1-4|-|TRBV5-1|-
TGCGCCAGCAGCTTGGTAGGCAACCTTAATGAAAAACTGTTTTTT
CASSLVGNLNEKLFF
>TRBJ2-3|TRBD2|TRBV2|once
TGTGCCAGCAGTGTAGCTAGCGGGACCACAGATACGCAGTATTTT
CASSVASGTTDTQYF
>TRBJ2-4|-|TRBV29-1|-
TGCAGCGTATGGGCGGGTGTCGCCAAAAACATTCAGTACTTC
CSVWAGVAKNIQYF
>TRBJ1-3|TRBD1|TRBV5-4|-
TGTGCCAGCAGCCAGGGGACAGGCTCTGGAAACACCATATATTTT
CASSQGTGSGNTIYF
>TRBJ2-3|TRBD1|TRBV29-1|-
TGCAGCGTTGAGGGTCGACAGGGTTCAACAGATACGCAGTATTTT
CSVEGRQGSTDTQYF
>TRBJ1-2|-|TRBV7-8|-
TGTGCCAGCAGCTCGACACCGAACTATGGCTACACCTTC
CASSSTPNYGYTF
>TRBJ1-2|-|TRBV7-2|-
TGTGCCAGCAGCTTTGGGACGGATTCTAACTATGGCTACACCTTC
CASSFGTDSNYGYTF
>TRBJ1-2|TRBD1|TRBV5-4|-
TGTGCCAGCAGCCCGACCGGGACAGAGAACTACACCTTC
CASSPTGTENYTF
>TRBJ1-1|-|TRBV9|-
TGTGCCAGCAGCGCTCTCCAGATGAACACTGAAGCTTTCTTT
CASSALQMNTEAFF
>TRBJ2-3|TRBD2|TRBV6-5|-
TGTGCCAGCAGTTACCAAGCGGGGGCCCCAGATACGCAGTATTTT
CASSYQAGAPDTQYF
>TRBJ1-6|TRBD1|TRBV5-6|-
TGTGCCAGCAGCGGGGGGGACAGGGATAATTCACCCCTCCACTTT
CASSGGDRDNSPLHF
>TRBJ2-1|-|TRBV6-4|-
TGTGCCAGCAGTGACTCGAATTCGGGTGAGCAGTTCTTC
CASSDSNSGEQFF
>TRBJ2-3|-|TRBV18|-
TGTGCCAGCTCACCACAAGGATATCCTCTAGATACGCAGTATTTT
CASSPQGYPLDTQYF
>TRBJ2-5|-|TRBV5-1|-
TGCGCCAGCAGCTTGGTCCCGGCGGTGGAGACCCAGTACTTC
CASSLVPAVETQYF
>TRBJ1-3|-|TRBV7-2|once
TGTGCCAGCAGCCTCGGTGGAAACACCATATATTTT
CASSLGGNTIYF
>TRBJ2-5|-|TRBV30|-
TGTGCCTGGAGACCTAACCGGGGGCAAGAGACCCAGTACTTC
CAWRPNRGQETQYF
>TRBJ2-5|TRBD2|TRBV19|-
TGTGCCAGTAGTCGGACTAGCGGGGGCCCAGAGACCCAGTACTTC
CASSRTSGGPETQYF
>TRBJ2-5|TRBD2|TRBV5-4|-
TGTGCCAGCAGCCTAGCGGATTTAGAGACCCAGTACTTC
CASSLADLETQYF
>TRBJ1-5|-|TRBV19|-
TGTGCCAGTAGTATGTATGGCAATCAGCCCCAGCATTTT
CASSMYGNQPQHF
>TRBJ1-2|-|TRBV7-8|-
TGTGCCAGCAGCTTGGGTCAGGGCTACACCTTC
CASSLGQGYTF
>TRBJ1-1|TRBD1|TRBV5-1|-
TGCGCCAGCAGTAGGGACAGAGAACCGGATGAAGCTTTCTTT
CASSRDREPDEAFF
>TRBJ1-1|-|TRBV30|-
TGTGCCTGGAGTCCAACCGGGATAGCTTTCTTT
CAWSPTGIAFF
>TRBJ1-2|-|TRBV11-1|-
TGTGCCAGCAGCCAGCAGGTGGGAAACGGCTACACCTTC
CASSQQVGNGYTF
>TRBJ1-5|-|TRBV5-1|-
TGCGCCAGCAGCTTTTCGGGGGTCGGCGGGCTGATTCGACAGCCCCAGCATTTT
CASSFSGVGGLIRQPQHF
>TRBJ1-1|TRBD1|TRBV30|once
TGTGCCGGGATGTGGATAACAGGGGAGACTGAAGCTTTCTTT
CAGMWITGETEAFF
>TRBJ1-2|TRBD1|TRBV7-9|-
TGTGCCAGCAGTCTCCGGGACAGCAGTTTATCTAACTATGGCTACACCTTC
CASSLRDSSLSNYGYTF
>TRBJ2-5|-|TRBV29-1|-
TGCAGCGTTGAAGGGGGGGGCAGGGGAGAGACCCAGTACTTC
CSVEGGGRGETQYF